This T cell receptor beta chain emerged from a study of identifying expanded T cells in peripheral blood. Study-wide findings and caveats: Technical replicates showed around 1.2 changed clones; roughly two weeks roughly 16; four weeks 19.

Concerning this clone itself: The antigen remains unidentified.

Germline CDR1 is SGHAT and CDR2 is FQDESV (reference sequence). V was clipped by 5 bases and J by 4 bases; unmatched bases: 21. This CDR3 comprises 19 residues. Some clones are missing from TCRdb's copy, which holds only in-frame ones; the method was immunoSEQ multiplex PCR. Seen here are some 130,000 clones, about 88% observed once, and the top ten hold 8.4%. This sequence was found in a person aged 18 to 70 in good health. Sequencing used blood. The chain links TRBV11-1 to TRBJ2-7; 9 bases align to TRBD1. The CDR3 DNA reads TGTGCCAGCAGCCATCCGGGACAGGGCAAAGGATTCGCTTATTACGAGCAGTACTTC. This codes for CASSHPGQGKGFAYYEQYF.